These 2 T cell receptor beta chains came from one sample sequenced in a study of cytomegalovirus exposure and HLA in healthy donors. 60 Vbeta and 13 Jbeta primers were used in PCR. The repertoire was sequenced with immunoSEQ multiplex PCR; TCRdb's copy has only in-frame clones and lacks some. The table has 150,000 or so clones, around 75% seen once. The sample comprised PBMCs. Every receptor here comes from a man in his thirties or forties in good health and CMV-seropositive.

This chain connects TRBV5-6 to TRBJ2-1; TRBD1 matches at 11 bases. The trim removed 4 bases at V and 6 bases at J, leaving 12 bases unmatched. This CDR3 has 17 residues. The germline V gene encodes CDR1 SGHDT and CDR2 YYEEEE. CDR3 DNA: TGTGCCAGCAGCCTCGGGACAGGGGGGACAGCGGCCAATGAGCAGTTCTTC. Its protein is CASSLGTGGTAANEQFF. Filled out from reference TRBV5-6 and TRBJ2-1, the complete variable domain reads DAGVTQSPTHLIKTRGQQVTLRCSPKSGHDTVSWYQQALGQGPQFIFQYYEEEERQRGNFPDRFSGHQFPNYSSELNVNALLLGDSALYLCASSLGTGGTAANEQFFGPGTRLTVL.

J is TRBJ1-1 and V is TRBV19; D possibly corresponds to TRBD1 (6 bases). CDR1 and CDR2 from the germline V gene are LNHDA and SQIVND (reference sequence). CDR3 length: 13 residues. V shed 0 bases and J shed 13 bases, with 15 bases lying between them. CDR3 region: CASSIEGGLRLFF. The CDR3 nucleotides are TGTGCCAGTAGTATAGAAGGGGGTCTACGGCTTTTCTTT. Looking up the rest from reference TRBV19 and TRBJ1-1 gives the full variable domain: DGGITQSPKYLFRKEGQNVTLSCEQNLNHDAMYWYRQDPGQGLRLIYYSQIVNDFQKGDIAEGYSVSREKKESFPLTVTSAQKNPTAFYLCASSIEGGLRLFFGQGTRLTVV.